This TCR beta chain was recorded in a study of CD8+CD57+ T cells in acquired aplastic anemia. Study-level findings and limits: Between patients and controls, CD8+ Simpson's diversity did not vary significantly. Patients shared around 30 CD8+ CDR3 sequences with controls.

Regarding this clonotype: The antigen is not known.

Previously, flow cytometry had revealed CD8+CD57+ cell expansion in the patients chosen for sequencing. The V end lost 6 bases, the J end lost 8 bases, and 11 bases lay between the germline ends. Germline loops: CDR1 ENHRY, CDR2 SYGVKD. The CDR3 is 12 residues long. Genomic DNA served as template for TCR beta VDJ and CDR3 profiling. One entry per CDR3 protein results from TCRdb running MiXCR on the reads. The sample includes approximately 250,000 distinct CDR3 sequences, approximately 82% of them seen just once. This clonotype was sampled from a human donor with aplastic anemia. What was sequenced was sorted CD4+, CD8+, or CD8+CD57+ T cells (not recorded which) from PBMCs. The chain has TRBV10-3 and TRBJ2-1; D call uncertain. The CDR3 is CAIRAAEDEQFF. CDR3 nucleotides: TGTGCCATCAGGGCGGCGGAAGATGAGCAGTTCTTC.